Below, 29 T cell receptor beta chains from the same sample are listed, as sequenced in a study of blood T cell repertoires in COVID-19 (dated by TCRdb to 2020 to 2022). Library creation used the immunoSEQ multiplex PCR assay. The immuneACCESS repertoire file appears here via TCRdb, limited to in-frame rearrangements. These files lack a portion of the clones; in checked studies, under half of the deficit traces to unresolved V genes, and the cause of the others is not known. The sample contains some 160,000 clones, just under 80% of them found a single time. The ten top clones hold roughly 13% of the sample. Sequenced sample: peripheral blood. These receptors all come from a woman aged 80 or over with acute or convalescent COVID-19.

The chain uses TRBV5-1 and TRBJ1-3; D is possibly TRBD1 (5 bases). V gave up 6 bases and J gave up 3 bases, with 13 bases separating them. This CDR3 is 14 amino acids long. Germline CDR1 reads SGHRS; CDR2 reads YFSETQ. CDR3 bases: TGCGCCAGCAAACCGGGGGTAGGTGGAAACACCATATATTTT. Amino acids: CASKPGVGGNTIYF.

This sequence joins TRBV4-2 and TRBJ1-2; 9 bases line up with TRBD1. V was pared by 0 bases and J by 4 bases, with 9 bases of the junction left unmatched. Germline values: CDR1 LGHNA, CDR2 YNFKEQ. The CDR3 is 17 amino acids. The CDR3 spells CASSQEPSTGGSYGYTF. The CDR3 DNA reads TGTGCCAGCAGCCAAGAGCCGTCGACAGGGGGTAGCTATGGCTACACCTTC.

The V and J genes are TRBV2 and TRBJ1-3, with D possibly being TRBD1 (6 bases). CDR3 length equals 15 residues. V lost 7 bases and J lost 2, with 15 bases in between. The germline gives CDR1 SNHLY, CDR2 FYNNEI. As DNA, the CDR3 is TGTGCCAGCACCCAGCAGGGGTTGGCTGGAAACACCATATATTTT. Its translation is CASTQQGLAGNTIYF.

CDR3 nucleotide sequence: TGTGCCAGCAGCCGGGACAGGGTAGGGGAAGCTTTCTTT. It translates to CASSRDRVGEAFF. The J gene is TRBJ1-1, the V gene TRBV14; TRBD1 aligns across 9 bases. Germline lookup yields CDR1 SGHDN and CDR2 FVKESK. The CDR3 runs 13 residues. J gave up 8 bases and V 4 bases, and 5 bases lay outside the gene matches.

This clone has just one count. The chain carries TRBV13 and TRBJ1-2, with 11 bases fitting TRBD1. Trimming at V came to 5 bases and at J to 4 bases, leaving 9 bases not matched to a gene. In germline, CDR1 is PRHDT, CDR2 FYEKMQ (reference sequence). This CDR3 is 16 amino acids long. CDR3 DNA sequence: TGTGCCAGCAGCAGGACAGGGGGCGCTGAGTCCTATGGCTACACCTTC. Encoded protein: CASSRTGGAESYGYTF.

This clone was counted only a few times. In DNA form, the CDR3 reads TGTGCCAGCTCACCTCGGCAGGGGTCCGACACTGAAGCTTTCTTT. Translated: CASSPRQGSDTEAFF. This chain links TRBV18 with TRBJ1-1, with a weak D call TRBD1 (6 bases). This CDR3 is built from 15 residues. Trimming removed 3 bases from V and 3 bases from J, with 14 bases in between. Germline values: CDR1 KGHSH, CDR2 LQKENI.

The chain combines TRBV2 with TRBJ2-1, with 10 bases lining up with TRBD2. CDR1 is SNHLY and CDR2 is FYNNEI in the germline V gene. The CDR3 extends over 16 amino acids. V was pared by 6 bases and J by 2 bases, with 7 bases of the junction left unmatched. CDR3 amino acids: CASSPISGRAYNEQFF. The CDR3 nucleotides are TGTGCCAGCAGCCCTATAAGCGGGAGGGCCTACAATGAGCAGTTCTTC. The full variable domain, in which reference TRBV2 and TRBJ2-1 provide the parts outside the CDR3, is EPEVTQTPSHQVTQMGQEVILRCVPISNHLYFYWYRQILGQKVEFLVSFYNNEISEKSEIFDDQFSVERPDGSNFTLKIRSTKLEDSAMYFCASSPISGRAYNEQFFGPGTRLTVL.

Only a few counts were recorded for this clone. This chain connects TRBV28 to TRBJ1-1; 8 bases are shared with TRBD1. The CDR3 is 17 amino acids. The germline V gene has CDR1 MDHEN and CDR2 SYDVKM. Trimming cost V 1 base and J 5 bases; bases outside gene matches: 12. The CDR3 DNA is TGTGCCAGCAGTTTATCGCAGGGGGCTGGAGGTTGGACTGAAGCTTTCTTT. It is translated as CASSLSQGAGGWTEAFF.

This chain joins TRBV5-4 and TRBJ2-3; D might be TRBD2 (5 bases). CDR1 is SGHNT and CDR2 is YYREEE in the germline V gene (reference sequence). The V gene lost 3 bases and the J gene lost 2 bases, with 13 bases spanning the gap. The CDR3 covers 15 residues. CDR3 sequence: CASSSAPSHTDTQYF. In nucleotides, the CDR3 is TGTGCCAGCAGCTCGGCTCCTAGCCACACAGATACGCAGTATTTT. The full variable domain, with the rest looked up from reference TRBV5-4 and TRBJ2-3, is ETGVTQSPTHLIKTRGQQVTLRCSSQSGHNTVSWYQQALGQGPQFIFQYYREEENGRGNFPPRFSGLQFPNYSSELNVNALELDDSALYLCASSSAPSHTDTQYFGPGTRLTVL.

This chain links TRBV18 with TRBJ2-7, with TRBD2 as a possible D gene (6 bases). Germline lookup yields CDR1 KGHSH and CDR2 LQKENI. The length of the CDR3 is 16 residues. Trimming pared 6 bases from V and 7 bases from J, leaving 25 bases between. CDR3 sequence (DNA): TGTGCCAGCTCCCCCCGATTAGCGGCACTCTTAAGGGAGCAGTACTTC. As protein: CASSPRLAALLREQYF.

The chain employs TRBV5-1 and TRBJ1-6; 8 nucleotides align to TRBD1. The CDR3 consists of 14 residues. Germline lookup yields CDR1 SGHRS and CDR2 YFSETQ. After removal of 1 base from V and 9 bases from J, the junction contained 3 bases not matched to a gene. For the CDR3, the DNA is TGCGCCAGCAGCTTGCAGGGGGCAAGTTCACCCCTCCACTTT. Translated, it gives CASSLQGASSPLHF.

The rearrangement links TRBV7-2 to TRBJ1-2, with 11 bases aligning to TRBD1. Germline V lookup: CDR1 SGHTA, CDR2 FQGNSA. The CDR3 has 15 residues. The V segment lost 4 bases and the J segment 3 bases; nucleotides outside the gene matches: 4. For the CDR3, the DNA is TGTGCCAGCAGCTCTGGACAGGGGGCATACTATGGCTACACCTTC. Translation gives CASSSGQGAYYGYTF.

The V gene is TRBV7-9, the J gene TRBJ2-7; maybe TRBD2 (5 bases). Germline values: CDR1 SEHNR, CDR2 FQNEAQ (reference sequence). The ends were cut back, 7 bases at V and 5 bases at J, with 15 bases in the middle. The CDR3 is 13 residues long. The CDR3 DNA sequence: TGTGCCAGCAACACACACGAGGGAGACGAGCAGTACTTC. Its translation is CASNTHEGDEQYF.

This clone showed up just once. The V gene is TRBV4-1, the J gene TRBJ1-6, with D tentatively TRBD1 (5 bases). Germline CDR1 MGHRA, CDR2 YSYEKL. V lost 7 bases to trimming and J lost 2 bases, with 21 bases between them. The CDR3 loop spans 18 amino acids. The CDR3 coding sequence is TGCGCCAGCACAATGGAGGGGCAAGGGGTAACCTATAATTCACCCCTCCACTTT. This codes for CASTMEGQGVTYNSPLHF.

The chain links TRBV5-6 to TRBJ2-2, with 9 bases fitting TRBD1. The V gene's germline CDR1 is SGHDT and CDR2 YYEEEE. The CDR3 is 15 residues long. J gave up 0 bases and V 3 bases, and 0 bases lay outside the gene matches. CDR3 DNA sequence: TGTGCCAGCAGCTACAGGGGGCCGAACACCGGGGAGCTGTTTTTT. This gives the protein CASSYRGPNTGELFF.

This chain connects TRBV19 to TRBJ2-1, with 15 bases identical to TRBD2. The ends lost 1 base at V and 3 bases at J; junction bases unmatched: 4. Germline V gene sequence: CDR1 LNHDA, CDR2 SQIVND (reference sequence). The CDR3 contains 18 residues. This CDR3 is CASSIAPGLAGGYNEQFF. The CDR3 coding sequence is TGTGCCAGTAGTATAGCTCCGGGACTAGCGGGGGGCTACAATGAGCAGTTCTTC. Looking up the rest from reference TRBV19 and TRBJ2-1 gives the full variable domain: DGGITQSPKYLFRKEGQNVTLSCEQNLNHDAMYWYRQDPGQGLRLIYYSQIVNDFQKGDIAEGYSVSREKKESFPLTVTSAQKNPTAFYLCASSIAPGLAGGYNEQFFGPGTRLTVL.

This chain connects TRBV3-1 (or the pseudogene TRBV3-2) to TRBJ1-6, with D tentatively TRBD1 (5 bases). V lost 3 bases and J lost 8, with 11 bases in between. Germline lookup yields CDR1 LGHDT and CDR2 YNNKEL (reference sequence). The CDR3 is made up of 14 amino acids. CDR3 in amino acids: CASSQKGLYSPLHF. The CDR3 nucleotides are TGTGCCAGCAGCCAGAAGGGGCTGTATTCACCCCTCCACTTT.

The V and J genes are TRBV2 and TRBJ1-2; a possible D gene is TRBD1 (6 bases). Trimming removed 4 bases from V and 8 bases from J, with 20 bases in between. Germline V CDR1 and CDR2: SNHLY, FYNNEI. This CDR3 has 15 amino acids. CDR3 in amino acids: CASSGETGYREGYTF. CDR3 DNA: TGTGCCAGCAGTGGAGAAACAGGGTATCGGGAAGGCTACACCTTC.

The sample holds a few counts of this clone. The gene calls are TRBV6-1 and TRBJ1-2, with TRBD1 as a possible D gene (5 bases). The CDR3 consists of 14 residues. The ends were cut back, 6 bases at V and 2 bases at J, with 13 bases in the middle. From germline, CDR1 is MNHNS and CDR2 SASEGT. In DNA, the CDR3 is TGTGCCAGCAGCCGAACTTCAGGGAACTATGGCTACACCTTC. Amino acids: CASSRTSGNYGYTF.

This clone was detected a few times. This CDR3 is CASSPLAAAMNTEAFF. The CDR3, as DNA: TGTGCCAGCTCACCACTCGCGGCCGCAATGAACACTGAAGCTTTCTTT. The J gene is TRBJ1-1, the V gene TRBV18, with unresolved D. CDR1 and CDR2 (germline): KGHSH, LQKENI. The CDR3 contains 16 residues. Between the trimmed V and J ends, which lost 1 base and 0 bases, there was a span of 12 bases.

J is TRBJ1-5 and V is TRBV6-5, with D possibly matching TRBD1 (5 bases). This CDR3 spans 15 amino acids. Trimming took off 2 bases at V and 7 bases at J, with 15 bases between the two ends. Germline CDR1 MNHEY, CDR2 SVGAGI. CDR3 DNA: TGTGCCAGCAGTTACCCGGACATCGGTGAGCAGCCCCAGCATTTT. Translated: CASSYPDIGEQPQHF.

This chain joins TRBV5-4 and TRBJ2-7; 11 bases line up with TRBD2. There are 15 residues in the CDR3. V shed 5 bases, J shed 2 bases, and the junction held 6 bases outside the gene matches. Germline CDR1 SGHNT, CDR2 YYREEE (reference sequence). CDR3 amino acids: CASRADSGRAYEQYF. CDR3 nucleotides: TGTGCCAGCAGGGCTGATAGCGGGAGGGCCTACGAGCAGTACTTC.

The chain recombines TRBV19 with TRBJ1-1; D possibly corresponds to TRBD1 (5 bases). This CDR3 has 15 amino acids. V was shortened by 3 bases and J by 4 bases, with 15 bases between the two germline ends. Germline CDR1 LNHDA, CDR2 SQIVND (reference sequence). The CDR3 protein is CASSIGALMGTEAFF. CDR3 DNA sequence: TGTGCCAGTAGTATTGGGGCCCTAATGGGCACTGAAGCTTTCTTT.

Only one count was recorded for this clone. This sequence joins TRBV28 and TRBJ1-5, with TRBD1 matching over 8 bases. Per germline, CDR1 MDHEN and CDR2 SYDVKM. The junction had 5 bases not matched to a gene; V was cut back by 4 bases and J by 6 bases. The length of the CDR3 is 14 residues. The CDR3 bases are TGTGCCAGCAGTTCGACAGGGGTCGGTCAGCCCCAGCATTTT. This gives the protein CASSSTGVGQPQHF.

V and J are TRBV18 and TRBJ1-5; D not resolved. V was trimmed by 3 bases and J by 0 bases, leaving 9 bases between them. Per the germline V gene, CDR1 is KGHSH and CDR2 is LQKENI. The CDR3 has 15 amino acids. In DNA form, the CDR3 reads TGTGCCAGCTCACCCCTCGGGAATAGCAATCAGCCCCAGCATTTT. As protein: CASSPLGNSNQPQHF.

This clone was seen more than once but under ten times. The rearrangement joins TRBV7-9 to TRBJ1-5; TRBD1 matches at 7 bases. CDR1 and CDR2 (germline): SEHNR, FQNEAQ (reference sequence). The CDR3 is 13 amino acids. The V and J ends lost 4 bases and 4 bases, in that order; junction bases with no gene match: 1. CDR3 protein: CASSSGGNQPQHF. DNA for the CDR3: TGTGCCAGCAGCTCAGGGGGAAATCAGCCCCAGCATTTT.

The chain joins TRBV30 to TRBJ1-1; possible D gene TRBD1, 6 bases. CDR1 GTSNPN and CDR2 SVGIG come from the germline V gene (reference sequence). Trimming cost V 3 bases and J 4 bases, with 15 bases left between them. The CDR3 is made up of 14 amino acids. In nucleotides, the CDR3 is TGTGCCTGGAGAAAGGGGGGGCAGGGCACTGAAGCTTTCTTT. Amino acid sequence: CAWRKGGQGTEAFF.

The CDR3, as DNA: TGTGCCCGCACAACAGGGGGCGATGGCTACACCTTC. Its protein is CARTTGGDGYTF. The rearrangement uses TRBV30 and TRBJ1-2, with TRBD1 matching over 9 bases. The V segment lost 8 bases and the J segment 6 bases; nucleotides outside the gene matches: 7. The length of the CDR3 is 12 residues. CDR1 and CDR2 from the germline V gene are GTSNPN and SVGIG (reference sequence).

The V gene is TRBV7-9, the J gene TRBJ2-1; 7 positions match TRBD1. There are 17 residues in the CDR3. The germline V gene has CDR1 SEHNR and CDR2 FQNEAQ (reference sequence). V was clipped by 5 bases and J by 4 bases; unmatched bases: 14. DNA of the CDR3: TGTGCCAGCAGCGGTCCTCCCGGGACAGATATTTACAATGAGCAGTTCTTC. Protein product: CASSGPPGTDIYNEQFF.